The table lists the clone carrying this T cell receptor beta chain with a count of one. This specimen comes from a study of cytomegalovirus exposure and HLA in healthy donors. Some clones are missing from TCRdb's copy, which holds only in-frame ones; the method was immunoSEQ multiplex PCR. The sample yields 100,000 to 150,000 clones, 85% to 90% seen once. The CDR3 sequence is 16 residues long. V lost 0 bases and J 3 bases, leaving 14 bases between the germline ends. From germline, CDR1 is SGHRS and CDR2 YFSETQ. The chain carries TRBV5-1 and TRBJ2-3; D is possibly TRBD1 (5 bases). The source material was PBMCs. The receptor's source is a man between 25 and 39 years old in good health and CMV-seronegative. This CDR3 reads CASSLDRPSRTDTQYF. Here the CDR3 DNA reads TGCGCCAGCAGCTTGGACAGGCCATCCAGGACAGATACGCAGTATTTT.